A single sample is the source of the 2 T cell receptor beta chains below, sequenced in a study of blood T cell repertoires in COVID-19. Measured with immunoSEQ multiplex PCR; TCRdb has only the in-frame clones, and not every one. The table lists about 130,000 clones, 78% of them singletons, with approximately 6% in the top ten. The sample consisted of PBMCs or T cells enriched from blood (not recorded which). The receptors shown here come from a woman aged 45-60 years who had recovered from COVID-19.

The chain employs TRBV19 and TRBJ2-5; 9 nucleotides line up with TRBD1. The trim removed 3 bases at V and 12 bases at J, leaving 2 bases unmatched. The CDR3 runs 11 residues. The germline V gene has CDR1 LNHDA and CDR2 SQIVND (reference sequence). CDR3 bases: TGTGCCAGTAGTATTGGGGACAGGGAGTACTTC. Translation gives CASSIGDREYF.

The chain combines TRBV29-1 with TRBJ1-1; D perhaps matches TRBD1 (5 bases). Trimming took off 1 base at V and 1 base at J, with 10 bases between the two ends. The CDR3 contains 14 residues. Germline assignment: CDR1 SQVTM and CDR2 ANQGSEA. The CDR3 is CSVEARTPNTEAFF. The DNA for the CDR3 is TGCAGCGTTGAAGCACGGACACCGAACACTGAAGCTTTCTTT. Drawing the rest from reference TRBV29-1 and TRBJ1-1, the complete variable domain is SAVISQKPSRDICQRGTSLTIQCQVDSQVTMMFWYRQQPGQSLTLIATANQGSEATYESGFVIDKFPISRPNLTFSTLTVSNMSPEDSSIYLCSVEARTPNTEAFFGQGTRLTVV.